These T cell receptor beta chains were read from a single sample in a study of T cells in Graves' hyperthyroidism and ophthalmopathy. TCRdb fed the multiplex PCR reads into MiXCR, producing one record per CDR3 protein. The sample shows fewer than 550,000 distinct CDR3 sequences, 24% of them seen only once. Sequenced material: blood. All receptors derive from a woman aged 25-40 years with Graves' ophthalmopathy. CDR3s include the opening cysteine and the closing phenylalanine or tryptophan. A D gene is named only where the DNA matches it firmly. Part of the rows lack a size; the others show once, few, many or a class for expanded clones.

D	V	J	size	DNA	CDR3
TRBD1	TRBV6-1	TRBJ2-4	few	TGTGCCACCGTCAGGGGGCTGGCCAAAAACATTCAGTACTTC	CATVRGLAKNIQYF
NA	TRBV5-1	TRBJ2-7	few	TGCGCCAGCAGCTTGGACGTGGAGGCGGGCGAGCAGTACTTC	CASSLDVEAGEQYF
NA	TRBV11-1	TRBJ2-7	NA	TGTGCCAGCAGCTTAATCCAGCACGGGGGACCTACCTACGAGCAGTACTTC	CASSLIQHGGPTYEQYF
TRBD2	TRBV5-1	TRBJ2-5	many	TGCGCCAGCAGCCCCGACGGGAGGTTCGGAGAGACCCAGTACTTC	CASSPDGRFGETQYF
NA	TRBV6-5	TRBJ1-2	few	TGTGCCAGCAGTTATCTCACGACAGGCTATGGCTACACCTTC	CASSYLTTGYGYTF
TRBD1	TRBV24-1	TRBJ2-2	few	TGTGCCACCAGTGATTTGGGACAGGGAGATACCGGGGAGCTGTTTTTT	CATSDLGQGDTGELFF
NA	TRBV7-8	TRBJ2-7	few	TGTGCCAGCAGCTTAGCTTCAGGGGCGACCTACGAGCAGTACTTC	CASSLASGATYEQYF
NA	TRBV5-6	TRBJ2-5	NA	TGTGCCAGCAGCTTTGCCTTGGAGGAGACCCAGTACTTC	CASSFALEETQYF
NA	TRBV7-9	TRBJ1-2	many	TGTGCCAGCTGGAGACAGGCCATGAATGGCTACACCTTC	CASWRQAMNGYTF
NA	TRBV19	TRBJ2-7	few	TGTGCCAGTAGGGTGACAGCCAGCTCCTACGAGCAGTACTTC	CASRVTASSYEQYF
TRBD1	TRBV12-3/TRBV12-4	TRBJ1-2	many	TGTGCCAGCAGTCCAACGGGACAGGCCTATGGCTACACCTTC	CASSPTGQAYGYTF
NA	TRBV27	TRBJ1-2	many	TGTGCCAGCAGCCGCGATCTGTCTAACTATGGCTACACCTTC	CASSRDLSNYGYTF
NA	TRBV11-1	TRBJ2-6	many	TGTGCCAGCAGCCTAAGGGGGGGACAGGCTGCTGGGGCCAACGTCCTGACTTTC	CASSLRGGQAAGANVLTF
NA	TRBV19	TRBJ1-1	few	TGTGCCAGTAATGGGCCAAACGGGGAAGCTTTCTTT	CASNGPNGEAFF
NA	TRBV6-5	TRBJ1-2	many	TGTGCCAGCAGTTACCCGACAGCTGTTAACTATGGCTACACCTTC	CASSYPTAVNYGYTF
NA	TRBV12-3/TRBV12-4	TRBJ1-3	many	TGTGCCAGCAGTGTCGACCAGGGCACCATATATTTT	CASSVDQGTIYF
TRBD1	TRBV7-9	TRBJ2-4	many	TGTGCCAGCAGCGTCGGACAGGGGGTTGTCAAAAACATTCAGTACTTC	CASSVGQGVVKNIQYF